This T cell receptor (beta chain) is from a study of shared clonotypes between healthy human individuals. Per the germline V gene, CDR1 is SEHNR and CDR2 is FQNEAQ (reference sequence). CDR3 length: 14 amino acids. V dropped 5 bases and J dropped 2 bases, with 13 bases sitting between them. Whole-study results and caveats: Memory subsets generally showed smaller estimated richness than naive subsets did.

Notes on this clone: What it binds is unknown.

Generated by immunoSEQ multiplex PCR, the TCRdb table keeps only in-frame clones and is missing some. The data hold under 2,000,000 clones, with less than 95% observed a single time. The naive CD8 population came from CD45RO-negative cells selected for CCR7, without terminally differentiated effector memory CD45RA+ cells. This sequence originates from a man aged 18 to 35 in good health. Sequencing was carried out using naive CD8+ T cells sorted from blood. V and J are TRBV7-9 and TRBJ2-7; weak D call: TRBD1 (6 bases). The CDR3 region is CASSHTGSTYEQYF. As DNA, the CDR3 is TGTGCCAGCAGCCACACAGGGTCCACCTACGAGCAGTACTTC.